Below are 5 T cell receptor beta chains sequenced from a single sample in a study of blood T cell repertoires in COVID-19. TCRdb's table, derived via immunoSEQ multiplex PCR, lists solely in-frame clones and lacks some. There are just over 250,000 clones in the sample; under 90% occur only once, and about 4% lies in the top ten. Source material: PBMCs or T cells enriched from blood (not recorded which). These receptors were taken from a young man with acute COVID-19.

V is TRBV3-1 (or the pseudogene TRBV3-2) and J is TRBJ2-1; no clear D gene. The length of the CDR3 is 16 residues. V was pared by 3 bases and J by 0 bases, with 12 bases between. CDR1 is LGHDT, CDR2 YNNKEL, per germline (reference sequence). CDR3 nucleotide sequence: TGTGCCAGCAGCCAGGGCGCCCCGAGCTCCTACAATGAGCAGTTCTTC. Protein product: CASSQGAPSSYNEQFF.

This sequence joins TRBV5-1 and TRBJ1-4, with TRBD1 matching 7 bases. V dropped 4 bases and J dropped 0; count of bases not matched to a gene: 3. Germline-derived CDR1 and CDR2 are SGHRS and YFSETQ. This CDR3 spans 15 amino acids. CDR3 protein: CASSPTGTTNEKLFF. DNA of the CDR3: TGCGCCAGCAGCCCGACAGGGACAACTAATGAAAAACTGTTTTTT.

This clone was observed a handful of times. The gene calls are TRBV6-4 and TRBJ1-5; D unclear. Germline loops: CDR1 MRHNA, CDR2 SNTAGT. Trimming stripped 3 bases from V and 7 bases from J, with 10 bases between. The CDR3 runs 13 residues. CDR3 bases: TGTGCCAGCAGTGAGACTGAGGGCCAGCCCCAGCATTTT. This gives the protein CASSETEGQPQHF.

The gene calls are TRBV5-4 and TRBJ2-1; 11 bases agree with TRBD2. Germline V gives CDR1 SGHNT, CDR2 YYREEE (reference sequence). The CDR3 loop spans 15 amino acids. J lost 3 bases, V lost 4 bases, and 3 bases had no gene match. CDR3 sequence reads: CASSATSGGYNEQFF. The CDR3 nucleotides read TGTGCCAGCAGCGCCACTAGCGGGGGCTACAATGAGCAGTTCTTC. The full variable domain, rest sourced from reference TRBV5-4 and TRBJ2-1, is ETGVTQSPTHLIKTRGQQVTLRCSSQSGHNTVSWYQQALGQGPQFIFQYYREEENGRGNFPPRFSGLQFPNYSSELNVNALELDDSALYLCASSATSGGYNEQFFGPGTRLTVL.

The chain carries TRBV5-4 and TRBJ1-2, with no clear D. V was clipped by 4 bases and J by 5 bases, with 24 bases between them. Germline assignment: CDR1 SGHNT and CDR2 YYREEE (reference sequence). The CDR3 is 17 residues long. CDR3 coding DNA: TGTGCCAGCAGCCCCACACCCCAGGAAAGAAATCTTTATGGCTACACCTTC. Protein product: CASSPTPQERNLYGYTF.